The source of this T cell receptor (beta chain) is a study of blood T cells in healthy people across ages. Whole-study results and caveats: It was held that diversity estimates obtained from one million T cells represented underestimates.

Combining a sample-barcoded 5' primer with a J-beta primer mix, a second PCR ran for roughly 6 to 12 cycles. Each cDNA molecule, via a template-switch adaptor with 12 random nucleotides, was tagged. TCRdb reanalysed the 5' RACE reads using MiXCR and keeps one entry per CDR3 protein. The sample contains about 680,000 distinct CDR3 sequences, about 52% of which appear only once. A remark on this clonotype: The antigen is not known.

Germline values: CDR1 SGHTA, CDR2 FQGNSA. V was pared by 2 bases and J by 5 bases, with 10 bases between. The CDR3 totals 14 residues. Sequencing was performed on blood. J is TRBJ1-5 and V is TRBV7-2; possible D gene TRBD1, 5 bases. This TCR was sampled from a woman in her fifties or sixties in good health. CDR3: CASSLRDGHQPQHF. In DNA form, the CDR3 reads TGTGCCAGCAGCTTAAGGGACGGACATCAGCCCCAGCATTTT.